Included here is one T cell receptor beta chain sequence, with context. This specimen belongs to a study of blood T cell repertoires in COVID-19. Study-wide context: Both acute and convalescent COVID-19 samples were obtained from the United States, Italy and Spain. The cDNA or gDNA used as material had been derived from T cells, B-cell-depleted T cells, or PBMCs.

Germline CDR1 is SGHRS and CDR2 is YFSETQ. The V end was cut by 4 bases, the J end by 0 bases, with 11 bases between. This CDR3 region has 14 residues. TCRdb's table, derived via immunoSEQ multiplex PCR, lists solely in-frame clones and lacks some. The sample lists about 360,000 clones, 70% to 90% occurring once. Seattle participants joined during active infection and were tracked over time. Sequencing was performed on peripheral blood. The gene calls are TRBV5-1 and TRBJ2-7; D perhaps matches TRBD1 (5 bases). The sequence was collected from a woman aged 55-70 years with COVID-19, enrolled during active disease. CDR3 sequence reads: CASSPGHSSYEQYF. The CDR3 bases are TGCGCCAGCAGCCCTGGACACAGCTCCTACGAGCAGTACTTC.